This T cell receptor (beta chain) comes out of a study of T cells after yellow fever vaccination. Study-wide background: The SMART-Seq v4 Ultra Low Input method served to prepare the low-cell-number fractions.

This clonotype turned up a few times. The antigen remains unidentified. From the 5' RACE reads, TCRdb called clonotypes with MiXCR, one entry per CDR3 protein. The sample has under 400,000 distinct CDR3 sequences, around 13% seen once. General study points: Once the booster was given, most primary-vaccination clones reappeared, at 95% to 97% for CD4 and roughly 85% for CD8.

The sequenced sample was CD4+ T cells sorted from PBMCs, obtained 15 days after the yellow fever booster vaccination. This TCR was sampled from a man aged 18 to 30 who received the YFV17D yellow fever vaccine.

The CDR3 DNA follows: TGCGCCAGCAGCTTGGGCCCTTCCGGGGGTGAAAAACTGTTTTTT. Amino acid sequence: CASSLGPSGGEKLFF. J is TRBJ1-4 and V is TRBV5-1, with D possibly matching TRBD1 (5 bases). This CDR3 comprises 15 residues. CDR1 is SGHRS and CDR2 is YFSETQ in the germline V gene. The ends were cut back, 0 bases at V and 7 bases at J, with 13 bases in the middle.